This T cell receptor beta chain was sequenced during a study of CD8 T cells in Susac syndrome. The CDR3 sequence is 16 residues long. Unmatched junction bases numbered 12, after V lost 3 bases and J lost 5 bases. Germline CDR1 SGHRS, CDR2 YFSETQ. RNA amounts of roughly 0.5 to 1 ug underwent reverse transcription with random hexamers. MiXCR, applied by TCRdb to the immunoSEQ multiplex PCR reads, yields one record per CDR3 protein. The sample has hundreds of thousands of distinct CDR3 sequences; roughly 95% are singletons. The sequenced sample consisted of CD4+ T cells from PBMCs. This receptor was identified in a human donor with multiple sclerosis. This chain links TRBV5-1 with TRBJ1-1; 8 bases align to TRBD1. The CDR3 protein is CASSWGGSTGETEAFF. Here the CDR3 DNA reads TGCGCCAGCAGCTGGGGGGGGTCGACAGGGGAGACTGAAGCTTTCTTT.